The 10 T cell receptor beta chains below come from one sample, sequenced in a study of shared clonotypes between healthy human individuals. CD45RO negativity and positive selection for CCR7 defined naive CD8 cells, a population that excluded terminally differentiated effector memory CD45RA+ cells. Repertoires were generated with immunoSEQ multiplex PCR, while TCRdb's copy carries only in-frame clones and drops some. The sample carries 1.5 million to 2.5 million clones, approximately 95% recorded once. The sample was naive CD8+ T cells sorted from blood. Receptors were obtained from a man aged 18 to 30 in good health.

The J gene is TRBJ2-2, the V gene TRBV7-2; D remains ambiguous. This CDR3 spans 14 amino acids. Germline loops: CDR1 SGHTA, CDR2 FQGNSA. The germline V and J ends were trimmed by 0 bases and 5 bases, with 7 bases remaining between them. CDR3 nucleotides: TGTGCCAGCAGCTTAGCTATCCAGACCGGGGAGCTGTTTTTT. Residues: CASSLAIQTGELFF.

Regarding this clone: This same CDR3 is encoded by further DNA sequences in the sample. The gene calls are TRBV7-9 and TRBJ1-5, with 9 bases identical to TRBD1. The V gene end was trimmed by 4 bases and the J gene end by 6 bases; junction bases not matched to a gene: 4. The CDR3 is made up of 14 amino acids. CDR1 and CDR2 from the germline V gene are SEHNR and FQNEAQ (reference sequence). The chain's CDR3 is CASSSGQGTQPQHF. CDR3 sequence (DNA): TGTGCCAGCAGCTCGGGACAGGGAACTCAGCCCCAGCATTTT.

This clone was seen just once. The same CDR3 is also encoded by other DNA sequences in this sample. This rearrangement joins TRBV9 to TRBJ1-2; D gene unclear. Germline CDR1 is SGDLS and CDR2 is YYNGEE. The CDR3 has 13 amino acids. Trimming cost V 0 bases and J 2 bases, with 5 bases left between them. The DNA of the CDR3 is TGTGCCAGCAGCGTAGCTGGGAACTATGGCTACACCTTC. This translates into CASSVAGNYGYTF. Complete variable domain (other parts from reference TRBV9 and TRBJ1-2): DSGVTQTPKHLITATGQRVTLRCSPRSGDLSVYWYQQSLDQGLQFLIQYYNGEERAKGNILERFSAQQFPDLHSELNLSSLELGDSALYFCASSVAGNYGYTFGSGTRLTVV.

This chain links TRBV27 with TRBJ1-2, with TRBD1 matching over 9 bases. CDR1 MNHEY and CDR2 SMNVEV come from the germline V gene (reference sequence). The CDR3 totals 17 residues. After removal of 5 bases from V and 1 base from J, the junction contained 11 bases not matched to a gene. CDR3 amino acids: CASSPKDRGPINYGYTF. The CDR3 DNA sequence: TGTGCCAGCAGTCCGAAGGACAGGGGCCCTATTAACTATGGCTACACCTTC.

The count of this clone is one. Other DNA sequences in this specimen translate into the identical CDR3. V usage is TRBV5-1 and J usage is TRBJ1-4; D unresolved. V was shortened by 0 bases and J by 2 bases, with 8 bases between the two germline ends. The CDR3 spans 15 residues. Germline-derived CDR1 and CDR2 are SGHRS and YFSETQ. The CDR3 nucleotides are TGCGCCAGCAGCTTGGCCGGGTCGACTAATGAAAAACTGTTTTTT. Its translation: CASSLAGSTNEKLFF.

The chain recombines TRBV10-2 with TRBJ2-5; maybe TRBD1 (6 bases). The germline gives CDR1 WSHSY, CDR2 SAAADI. CDR3 length: 15 residues. V was trimmed by 3 bases and J by 4 bases, leaving 15 bases between them. The CDR3 here is CASSERTDLRETQYF. The CDR3 bases are TGCGCCAGCAGTGAAAGGACAGACCTCCGAGAGACCCAGTACTTC.

This chain links TRBV27 with TRBJ2-3; D is ambiguous. CDR3 length: 16 amino acids. The V end lost 0 bases, the J end lost 4 bases, and 14 bases lay between the germline ends. CDR1 and CDR2 from the germline V gene are MNHEY and SMNVEV (reference sequence). The CDR3 is CASSLSGSPTPDTQYF. CDR3 in DNA: TGTGCCAGCAGTTTATCAGGCAGCCCGACTCCAGATACGCAGTATTTT.

This chain connects TRBV9 to TRBJ1-5, with a weak D call TRBD1 (6 bases). Germline V gene lookup returns CDR1 SGDLS and CDR2 YYNGEE. The V end lost 0 bases, the J end lost 4 bases, and 11 bases lay between the germline ends. The CDR3 is 15 residues long. The CDR3 bases are TGTGCCAGCAGCGTAGCGGACAGCCCGAATCAGCCCCAGCATTTT. Encoded protein: CASSVADSPNQPQHF.

The V and J genes are TRBV4-3 and TRBJ2-7; 8 bases align to TRBD1. The germline V gene encodes CDR1 LGHNA and CDR2 YSLEER. V was pared by 0 bases and J by 3 bases, with 7 bases of the junction left unmatched. The CDR3 length is 16 residues. CDR3 amino acids: CASSQDRQGAYYEQYF. The DNA for the CDR3 is TGCGCCAGCAGCCAAGATCGTCAGGGGGCTTACTACGAGCAGTACTTC.

The chain employs TRBV5-1 and TRBJ2-1, with 11 nucleotides matching TRBD2. This CDR3 region has 17 residues. V lost 4 bases to trimming and J lost 7 bases; unmatched junction nucleotides: 13. CDR1 and CDR2 from the germline V gene are SGHRS and YFSETQ. CDR3 protein: CASSPALAGVYGNEQFF. The CDR3 region has the DNA TGCGCCAGCAGCCCGGCACTAGCGGGAGTATATGGAAATGAGCAGTTCTTC.